What follows describes a single T cell receptor beta chain. Profiled with immunoSEQ multiplex PCR; TCRdb holds only in-frame clones, not every one. Of about 49,000 clones in the sample, about 63% were seen once. The record originates from a study of blood T cell repertoires in COVID-19. Germline V gives CDR1 KGHDR, CDR2 SFDVKD. The CDR3 covers 16 residues. With 5 bases clipped from V and 4 bases from J, the junction kept 8 bases outside the gene matches. This chain uses TRBV24-1 with TRBJ2-5; TRBD2 agrees at 11 bases. This receptor was obtained from a woman between 65 and 79 years old with acute or convalescent COVID-19. Input material: peripheral blood. The CDR3, as DNA: TGTGCCACCAGTGGAAGGCTAGCGGGGGGATCAGAGACCCAGTACTTC. This translates into CATSGRLAGGSETQYF.